This TCR beta chain was identified in a study of T-cell reconstitution after alpha-beta-depleted transplantation in children. Study results and limitations: Reportedly, roughly two months post-transplant, alpha-beta T cells arose from several hundred expanded graft clones. Some patients' high day-60 TCRbeta diversity was attributed to recipient cells surviving conditioning.

This clonotype has only a few counts. Antigen specificity is unknown. Germline V gene sequence: CDR1 KGHSH, CDR2 LQKENI. The CDR3 is made up of 14 amino acids. V gave up 4 bases and J gave up 4 bases; unmatched junction bases: 5. Unique molecular identifiers featured in how the TCRbeta library was prepared. One entry per CDR3 protein results from TCRdb running MiXCR on the PCR reads. The sample gives about 830,000 distinct CDR3 sequences, around 17% of which show up once; 5% is in the top ten. This rearrangement joins TRBV18 to TRBJ2-3, with TRBD2 matching 7 bases. The clonotype comes from a male patient younger than 18 who had a stem cell transplant for acute lymphoblastic leukemia, so the T cells may come from the graft donor. Sequencing used PBMCs, mostly from graft donor cells, obtained 360 days after TCRalphabeta/CD19-depleted stem cell transplant. CDR3 DNA sequence: TGTGCCAGCTCACTTCGACTAGCCCCAGATACGCAGTATTTT. Translation gives CASSLRLAPDTQYF.